Below, 6 T cell receptor beta chains from the same sample are listed, as sequenced in a study of cytomegalovirus exposure and HLA in healthy donors. Both 60 Vbeta primers and 13 Jbeta primers went into the PCR. Measured with immunoSEQ multiplex PCR; TCRdb has only the in-frame clones, and not every one. The table includes 140,000 to 150,000 clones, just under 75% detected once. Sequencing was carried out using PBMCs. These receptors originate from a woman aged 18-29 years in good health and CMV-seronegative.

The chain couples TRBV6-6 to TRBJ2-1; maybe TRBD1 (5 bases). Trimming cost V 7 bases and J 7 bases, with 11 bases left between them. The CDR3 has 12 amino acids. Germline V gene sequence: CDR1 MNHNY, CDR2 SVGAGI (reference sequence). The CDR3 protein is CASTPSGNEQFF. The CDR3 DNA reads TGTGCCAGCACCCCGTCAGGGAATGAGCAGTTCTTC.

This chain uses TRBV7-3 with TRBJ1-1; D might be TRBD1 (6 bases). This CDR3 is 14 amino acids long. V lost 1 base, J lost 4 bases, and 10 bases lay in between. CDR1 and CDR2 from the germline V gene are SGHTA and FQGTGA. CDR3 DNA sequence: TGTGCCAGCAGCTTAATGGGACAAGGCACTGAAGCTTTCTTT. Its translation is CASSLMGQGTEAFF.

V gene TRBV18 combines with J gene TRBJ2-2; 12 nucleotides align to TRBD1. CDR1 is KGHSH and CDR2 is LQKENI in the germline V gene. The V and J ends lost 3 bases and 4 bases, in that order; junction bases with no gene match: 0. The CDR3 loop spans 15 amino acids. CDR3 coding DNA: TGTGCCAGCTCACCGGGACAGGGGGCCACCGGGGAGCTGTTTTTT. Protein product: CASSPGQGATGELFF.

A word on this clone: Other DNA sequences in this specimen translate into the identical CDR3. This chain joins TRBV2 and TRBJ1-1; D remains unclear. The CDR3 consists of 11 residues. The ends were cut back, 9 bases at V and 9 bases at J, with 14 bases in the middle. CDR1 is SNHLY and CDR2 is FYNNEI in the germline V gene. The CDR3 DNA reads TGTGCCAGGGAGGAGGACCGGAAAGCTTTCTTT. It encodes CAREEDRKAFF.

The V and J genes are TRBV6-5 and TRBJ2-1, with a tentative D call TRBD2 (6 bases). Trimming left V 2 bases short and J 5 bases short, with 16 bases between. This CDR3 spans 16 amino acids. Germline CDR1 and CDR2: MNHEY and SVGAGI. The CDR3 DNA follows: TGTGCCAGCAGTTACGATGGTCGTAGCGGAGACAATGAGCAGTTCTTC. Amino acid sequence: CASSYDGRSGDNEQFF.

The rearrangement links TRBV18 to TRBJ1-1, with TRBD1 identical over 9 bases. Germline V lookup: CDR1 KGHSH, CDR2 LQKENI. With V trimmed by 3 bases and J by 3 bases, 11 bases remained unmatched. CDR3 length equals 17 residues. The CDR3 protein is CASSPVDRGNGYTEAFF. The CDR3 DNA reads as TGTGCCAGCTCACCGGTAGACAGGGGGAACGGGTACACTGAAGCTTTCTTT. The variable domain in full, completed from reference TRBV18 and TRBJ1-1, reads NAGVMQNPRHLVRRRGQEARLRCSPMKGHSHVYWYRQLPEEGLKFMVYLQKENIIDESGMPKERFSAEFPKEGPSILRIQQVVRGDSAAYFCASSPVDRGNGYTEAFFGQGTRLTVV.